Below, 17 T cell receptor beta chains from the same sample are listed, as sequenced in a study of lung T cells in sarcoidosis with Löfgren's syndrome. TCRdb analysed the reads with MiXCR anew, one entry per CDR3 protein. Among some 8,000 distinct CDR3 sequences, roughly 21% were seen once, and the ten largest hold roughly 25%. Sequenced: CD4+ T cells from bronchoalveolar lavage fluid. The receptors here all came from a human donor with sarcoidosis (Löfgren's syndrome or another form), or a control subject (not recorded which).

By frequency in the sample, this clonotype is medium-sized. Just one base apart from a much larger clone, this may be a read error. The gene calls are TRBV2 and TRBJ2-4; 10 nucleotides match TRBD1. This CDR3 spans 12 amino acids. The J segment lost 9 bases and the V segment lost 11 bases, leaving 7 bases of the junction unmatched. The V gene's germline CDR1 is SNHLY and CDR2 FYNNEI. The chain's CDR3 is CAARDRGVIQYF. CDR3 in DNA: TGTGCCGCCAGGGACAGGGGAGTCATTCAGTACTTC.

To note about this clonotype: This could be a read error, since a much larger clone is one nucleotide away. The V call is TRBV20-1, the J call TRBJ1-3, with 7 bases fitting TRBD1. Germline-derived CDR1 and CDR2 are DFQATT and SNEGSKA (reference sequence). The V and J ends lost 6 bases and 2 bases, in that order; junction bases with no gene match: 4. The CDR3 consists of 13 residues. CDR3 residues: CSAPGQPGNTIYF. In DNA form, the CDR3 reads TGCAGTGCACCGGGACAGCCTGGAAACACCATATATTTT.

The chain is built from TRBV6-9 and TRBJ2-3; TRBD2 matches at 9 bases. The V gene end was trimmed by 4 bases and the J gene end by 4 bases; junction bases not matched to a gene: 6. The CDR3 contains 15 residues. Germline assignment: CDR1 MNHGY and CDR2 SVAAGI. CDR3 in amino acids: CASSSSGGRADTQYF. The CDR3 bases are TGTGCCAGCAGTTCCAGCGGGGGGCGAGCAGATACGCAGTATTTT.

As regards this clonotype: A read error likely explains this, since a far larger clone differs by one base. The chain recombines TRBV18 with TRBJ1-3; a possible D gene is TRBD1 (5 bases). Germline V gene sequence: CDR1 KGHSH, CDR2 LQKENI. There are 14 residues in the CDR3. CDR3 bases: TGTGCCAGCTCACCCTCGACAGAGGGAAACAACATATATTTT. The encoded protein is CASSPSTEGNNIYF.

By proportion, this clonotype is medium-sized. J is TRBJ2-7 and V is TRBV6-1, with D possibly matching TRBD2 (6 bases). Germline V gives CDR1 MNHNS, CDR2 SASEGT. CDR3 size: 14 residues. V lost 10 bases and J lost 0, with 16 bases in between. CDR3 loop: CATKGLRSSYEQYF. The CDR3 DNA follows: TGTGCCACCAAGGGACTCCGGAGCTCCTACGAGCAGTACTTC.

This clonotype was counted only a few times. CDR3 DNA: TGCAGCGTTTTTATAGGAGCTTCTAATGAAAAACTGTTTTTT. This gives the protein CSVFIGASNEKLFF. J is TRBJ1-4 and V is TRBV29-1, with no clear D. The germline V gene has CDR1 SQVTM and CDR2 ANQGSEA. V dropped 5 bases and J dropped 3 bases, with 13 bases sitting between them. The CDR3 sequence is 14 residues long.

This clonotype has a single count. The rearrangement uses TRBV2 and TRBJ2-1; 10 bases are a match to TRBD2. The CDR3 extends over 15 amino acids. The V and J ends lost 2 bases and 5 bases, in that order; junction bases with no gene match: 3. The germline CDR1 and CDR2 sequences are SNHLY and FYNNEI. CDR3 sequence: CASSEWLAGDNEQFF. The CDR3 DNA reads TGTGCCAGCAGTGAATGGCTAGCGGGGGACAATGAGCAGTTCTTC.

This clonotype is medium-sized in the sample. The V gene is TRBV12-3 or TRBV12-4, the J gene TRBJ2-2; D unresolved. The V gene lost 1 base and the J gene lost 4 bases, with 1 base spanning the gap. The CDR3 spans 12 residues. The CDR3 coding sequence is TGTGCCAGCAGTTTAGGCACCGGGGAGCTGTTTTTT. Its translation is CASSLGTGELFF.

As regards this clonotype: A read error may be the cause here, since a much bigger clone is one base away. This chain uses TRBV3-1 with TRBJ1-2; D gene uncertain. There are 13 residues in the CDR3. Germline V gene lookup returns CDR1 LGHDT and CDR2 YNNKEL (reference sequence). With 7 bases removed from V and 8 bases from J, the gap between germline ends came to 17 bases. The CDR3 loop reads CASNYSRLEGYTF. In DNA form, the CDR3 reads TGTGCCAGCAACTATTCGAGGTTGGAAGGCTACACCTTC.

This clonotype has at least ten counts. The chain carries TRBV18 and TRBJ1-1; maybe TRBD1 (5 bases). The CDR3 length is 14 residues. V was pared by 3 bases and J by 0 bases, with 8 bases between. Germline V gene data show CDR1 as KGHSH and CDR2 as LQKENI. CDR3 protein: CASSPRVMNTEAFF. DNA of the CDR3: TGTGCCAGCTCACCCAGGGTCATGAACACTGAAGCTTTCTTT.

This clonotype was seen ten or more times. The V call is TRBV4-2, the J call TRBJ1-4; 9 positions agree with TRBD1. The ends lost 0 bases at V and 7 bases at J; junction bases unmatched: 3. The length of the CDR3 is 15 residues. Per germline, CDR1 LGHNA and CDR2 YNFKEQ. The CDR3, as DNA: TGTGCCAGCAGCCAAGATTCGGGACAGGGTGAAAAACTGTTTTTT. Translation: CASSQDSGQGEKLFF.

Many counts were recorded for this clonotype. The V gene is TRBV6-2 or TRBV6-3, the J gene TRBJ2-1; D might be TRBD1 (6 bases). CDR3 length: 16 amino acids. CDR1 MNHEY and CDR2 SVGEGT come from the germline V gene. Trimming stripped 4 bases from V and 6 bases from J, with 19 bases between. The CDR3 is CASSWGQGSTSNEQFF. CDR3 sequence (DNA): TGTGCCAGCAGTTGGGGGCAGGGCAGTACTAGCAATGAGCAGTTCTTC.

The chain employs TRBV10-3 and TRBJ2-3; maybe TRBD2 (5 bases). Germline V gene data show CDR1 as ENHRY and CDR2 as SYGVKD. V was pared by 8 bases and J by 1 base, with 7 bases between. The CDR3 is made up of 12 amino acids. The CDR3 nucleotides are TGTGCCATCCTGAGGGGCACAGATACGCAGTATTTT. It yields the protein CAILRGTDTQYF.

A few counts support this clonotype. This chain uses TRBV12-3 or TRBV12-4 with TRBJ2-7; TRBD1 matches at 9 bases. The ends lost 5 bases at V and 6 bases at J; junction bases unmatched: 11. CDR3 length equals 15 residues. CDR3 DNA: TGTGCCAGCAGTCCTGACAGGGGGAAAGGCCTCGAGCAGTACTTC. Encoded protein: CASSPDRGKGLEQYF.

The chain carries TRBV7-9 and TRBJ2-7; either TRBD1 or TRBD2 may fit D (6 bases each). Trimming took off 5 bases at V and 2 bases at J, with 10 bases between the two ends. This CDR3 comprises 13 residues. Germline V gives CDR1 SEHNR, CDR2 FQNEAQ (reference sequence). Written as DNA, the CDR3 is TGTGCCAGCAGCCGCGGGACAACCTACGAGCAGTACTTC. Amino acid sequence: CASSRGTTYEQYF. The full variable domain, in which reference TRBV7-9 and TRBJ2-7 provide the parts outside the CDR3, is DTGVSQNPRHKITKRGQNVTFRCDPISEHNRLYWYRQTLGQGPEFLTYFQNEAQLEKSRLLSDRFSAERPKGSFSTLEIQRTEQGDSAMYLCASSRGTTYEQYFGPGTRLTVT.

A remark on this clonotype: A read error may be the cause here, since a much bigger clone is one base away. This chain connects TRBV6-5 to TRBJ2-7, with D perhaps being TRBD1 or TRBD2 (5 bases each). Germline lookup yields CDR1 MNHEY and CDR2 SVGAGI. V was trimmed by 2 bases and J by 6 bases, leaving 17 bases between them. This CDR3 contains 15 residues. CDR3 protein: CASSYQEGRPCEQYF. CDR3 sequence (DNA): TGTGCCAGCAGTTACCAAGAGGGGCGACCCTGCGAGCAGTACTTC.

V and J are TRBV6-1 and TRBJ2-7; D gene unclear. Trimming shortened V by 0 bases and J by 6 bases, and 9 bases separated the two germline ends. Germline-derived CDR1 and CDR2 are MNHNS and SASEGT. The CDR3 extends over 13 amino acids. The CDR3 DNA reads TGTGCCAGCAGTGAAGCGCAACTCAGCGAGCAGTACTTC. This gives the protein CASSEAQLSEQYF.